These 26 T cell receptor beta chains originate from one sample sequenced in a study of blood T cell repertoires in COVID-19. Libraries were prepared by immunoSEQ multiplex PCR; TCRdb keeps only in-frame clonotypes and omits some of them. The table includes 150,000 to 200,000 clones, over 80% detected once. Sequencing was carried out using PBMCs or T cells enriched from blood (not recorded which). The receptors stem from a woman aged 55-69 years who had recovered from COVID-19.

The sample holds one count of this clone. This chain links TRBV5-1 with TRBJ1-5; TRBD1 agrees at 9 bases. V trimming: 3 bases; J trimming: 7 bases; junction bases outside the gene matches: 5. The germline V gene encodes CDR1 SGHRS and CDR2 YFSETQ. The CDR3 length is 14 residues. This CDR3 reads CASSWGQGDQPQHF. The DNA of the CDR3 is TGCGCCAGCAGCTGGGGACAGGGTGACCAGCCCCAGCATTTT.

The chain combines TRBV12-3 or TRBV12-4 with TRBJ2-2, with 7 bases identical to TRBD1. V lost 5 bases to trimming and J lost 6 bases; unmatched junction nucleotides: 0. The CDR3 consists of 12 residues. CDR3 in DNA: TGTGCCAGCAGTACAGGGGCCGGGGAGCTGTTTTTT. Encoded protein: CASSTGAGELFF.

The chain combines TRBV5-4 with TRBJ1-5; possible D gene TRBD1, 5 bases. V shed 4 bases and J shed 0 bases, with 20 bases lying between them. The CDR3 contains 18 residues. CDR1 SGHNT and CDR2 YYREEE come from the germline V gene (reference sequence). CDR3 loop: CASSAGLGSGDSNQPQHF. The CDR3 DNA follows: TGTGCCAGCAGCGCCGGTCTCGGTTCGGGGGATAGCAATCAGCCCCAGCATTTT.

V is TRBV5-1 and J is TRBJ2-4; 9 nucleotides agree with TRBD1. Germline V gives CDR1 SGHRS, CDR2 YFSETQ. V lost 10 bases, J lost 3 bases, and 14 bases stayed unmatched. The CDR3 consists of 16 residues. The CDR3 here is CAVRPRTGVDKNIQYF. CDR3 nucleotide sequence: TGCGCCGTCCGCCCCCGGACAGGGGTCGACAAAAACATTCAGTACTTC.

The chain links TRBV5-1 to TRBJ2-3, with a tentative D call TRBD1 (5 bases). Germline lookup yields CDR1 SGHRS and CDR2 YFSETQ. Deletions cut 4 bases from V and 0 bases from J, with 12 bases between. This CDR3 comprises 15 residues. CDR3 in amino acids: CASSQQGRSTDTQYF. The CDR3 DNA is TGCGCCAGCAGCCAGCAGGGCCGCAGCACAGATACGCAGTATTTT.

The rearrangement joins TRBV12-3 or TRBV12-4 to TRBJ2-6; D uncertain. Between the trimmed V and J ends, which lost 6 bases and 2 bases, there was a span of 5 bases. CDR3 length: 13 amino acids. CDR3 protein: CASSATGANVLTF. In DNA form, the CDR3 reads TGTGCCAGCAGCGCGACTGGGGCCAACGTCCTGACTTTC.

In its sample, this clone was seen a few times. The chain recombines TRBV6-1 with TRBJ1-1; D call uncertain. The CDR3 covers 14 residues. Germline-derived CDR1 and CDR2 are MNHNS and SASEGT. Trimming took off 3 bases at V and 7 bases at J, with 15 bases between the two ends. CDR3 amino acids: CASSDPQSYSEAFF. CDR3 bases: TGTGCCAGCAGTGATCCTCAATCCTACAGTGAAGCTTTCTTT.

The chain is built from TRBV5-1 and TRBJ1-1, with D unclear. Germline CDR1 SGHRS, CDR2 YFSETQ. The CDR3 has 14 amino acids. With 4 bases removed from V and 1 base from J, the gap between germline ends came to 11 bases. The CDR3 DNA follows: TGCGCCAGCAGCCAAAATGCAGGGAACACTGAAGCTTTCTTT. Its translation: CASSQNAGNTEAFF. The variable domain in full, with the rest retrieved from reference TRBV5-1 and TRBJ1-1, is KAGVTQTPRYLIKTRGQQVTLSCSPISGHRSVSWYQQTPGQGLQFLFEYFSETQRNKGNFPGRFSGRQFSNSRSEMNVSTLELGDSALYLCASSQNAGNTEAFFGQGTRLTVV.

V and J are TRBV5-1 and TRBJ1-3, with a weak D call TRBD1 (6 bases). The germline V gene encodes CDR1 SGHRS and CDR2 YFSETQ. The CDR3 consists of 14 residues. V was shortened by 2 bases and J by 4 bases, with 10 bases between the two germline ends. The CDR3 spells CASSFSQGGNTIYF. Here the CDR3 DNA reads TGCGCCAGCAGCTTCTCGCAGGGGGGAAACACCATATATTTT.

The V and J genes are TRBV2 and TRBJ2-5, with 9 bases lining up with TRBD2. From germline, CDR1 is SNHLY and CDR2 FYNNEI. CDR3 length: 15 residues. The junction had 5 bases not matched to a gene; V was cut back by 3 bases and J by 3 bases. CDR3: CASSEIRGGEETQYF. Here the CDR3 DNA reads TGTGCCAGCAGTGAGATCCGCGGGGGGGAAGAGACCCAGTACTTC.

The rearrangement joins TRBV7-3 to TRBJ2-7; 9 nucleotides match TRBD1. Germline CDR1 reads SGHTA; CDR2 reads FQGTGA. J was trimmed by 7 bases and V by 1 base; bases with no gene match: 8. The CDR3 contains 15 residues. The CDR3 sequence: CASSLRGGQGGEQYF. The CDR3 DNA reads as TGTGCCAGCAGCTTAAGAGGGGGACAGGGCGGAGAGCAGTACTTC.

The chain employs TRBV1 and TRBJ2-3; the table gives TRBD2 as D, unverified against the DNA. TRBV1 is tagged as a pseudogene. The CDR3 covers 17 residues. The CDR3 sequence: CTSSQDLGRPGADTQYF. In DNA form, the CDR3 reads TGCACCAGCAGCCAGGACTTAGGCCGTCCTGGGGCAGATACGCAGTATTTT.

CDR3: CASKQVSNTGELFF. As DNA, the CDR3 is TGTGCCAGCAAGCAGGTCTCGAACACCGGGGAGCTGTTTTTT. The chain links TRBV6-5 to TRBJ2-2; D not certain. V lost 7 bases, J lost 0 bases, and 9 bases lay in between. In germline, CDR1 is MNHEY, CDR2 SVGAGI. This CDR3 comprises 14 residues.

The DNA for the CDR3 is TGTGCCAGCAGTGCCCCCGGGGGGGGCCCCAAAAACATTCAGTACTTC. Translating it yields CASSAPGGGPKNIQYF. The rearrangement uses TRBV6-1 and TRBJ2-4; 8 bases are shared with TRBD2. The CDR3 is 16 residues long. Trimming took 4 bases from V and 2 from J; bases not matched to a gene: 7. Germline CDR1 reads MNHNS; CDR2 reads SASEGT.

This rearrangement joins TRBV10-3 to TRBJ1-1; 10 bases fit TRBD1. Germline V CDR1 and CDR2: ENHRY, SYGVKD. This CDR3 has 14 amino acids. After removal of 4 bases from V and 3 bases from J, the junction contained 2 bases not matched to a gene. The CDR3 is CAISGQGAHTEAFF. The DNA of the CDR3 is TGTGCCATCAGTGGACAGGGGGCGCACACTGAAGCTTTCTTT.

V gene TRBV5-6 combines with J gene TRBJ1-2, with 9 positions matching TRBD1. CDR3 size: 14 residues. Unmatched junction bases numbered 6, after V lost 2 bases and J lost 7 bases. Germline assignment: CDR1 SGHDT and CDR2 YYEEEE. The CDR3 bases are TGTGCCAGCAGCTTCTTACAGGGGGCGAGTGGCTACACCTTC. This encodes CASSFLQGASGYTF.

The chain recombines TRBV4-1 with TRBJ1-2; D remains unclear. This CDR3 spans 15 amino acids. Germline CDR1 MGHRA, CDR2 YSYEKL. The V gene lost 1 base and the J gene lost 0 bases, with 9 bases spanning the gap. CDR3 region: CASSQGRGTNYGYTF. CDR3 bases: TGCGCCAGCAGCCAAGGACGGGGTACTAACTATGGCTACACCTTC.

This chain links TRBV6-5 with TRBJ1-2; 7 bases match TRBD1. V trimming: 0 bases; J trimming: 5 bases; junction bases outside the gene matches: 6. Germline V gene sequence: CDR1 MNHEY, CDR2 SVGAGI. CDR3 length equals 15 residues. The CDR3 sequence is CASSYSEQGRYGYTF. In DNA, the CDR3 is TGTGCCAGCAGTTACTCAGAACAGGGGAGGTATGGCTACACCTTC.

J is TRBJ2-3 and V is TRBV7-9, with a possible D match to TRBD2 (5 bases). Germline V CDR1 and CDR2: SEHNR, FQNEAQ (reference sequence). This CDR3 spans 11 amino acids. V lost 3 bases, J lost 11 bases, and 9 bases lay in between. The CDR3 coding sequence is TGTGCCAGCAGCTTTGGGGAGAGGCAGTATTTT. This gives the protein CASSFGERQYF. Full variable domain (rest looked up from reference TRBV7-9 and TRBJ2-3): DTGVSQNPRHKITKRGQNVTFRCDPISEHNRLYWYRQTLGQGPEFLTYFQNEAQLEKSRLLSDRFSAERPKGSFSTLEIQRTEQGDSAMYLCASSFGERQYFGPGTRLTVL.

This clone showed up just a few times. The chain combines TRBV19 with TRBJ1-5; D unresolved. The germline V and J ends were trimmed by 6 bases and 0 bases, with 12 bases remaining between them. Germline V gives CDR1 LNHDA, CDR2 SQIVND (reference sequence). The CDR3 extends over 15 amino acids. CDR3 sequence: CASRPTRLSNQPQHF. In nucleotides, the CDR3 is TGTGCCAGTAGGCCGACACGCCTTAGCAATCAGCCCCAGCATTTT.

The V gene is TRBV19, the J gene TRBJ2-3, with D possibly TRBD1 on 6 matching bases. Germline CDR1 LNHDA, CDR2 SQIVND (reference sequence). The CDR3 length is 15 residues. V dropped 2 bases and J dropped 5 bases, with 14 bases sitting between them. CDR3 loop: CASSIRQGLQDTQYF. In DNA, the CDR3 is TGTGCCAGTAGTATACGGCAGGGGCTACAAGATACGCAGTATTTT. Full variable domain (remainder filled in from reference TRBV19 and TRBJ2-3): DGGITQSPKYLFRKEGQNVTLSCEQNLNHDAMYWYRQDPGQGLRLIYYSQIVNDFQKGDIAEGYSVSREKKESFPLTVTSAQKNPTAFYLCASSIRQGLQDTQYFGPGTRLTVL.

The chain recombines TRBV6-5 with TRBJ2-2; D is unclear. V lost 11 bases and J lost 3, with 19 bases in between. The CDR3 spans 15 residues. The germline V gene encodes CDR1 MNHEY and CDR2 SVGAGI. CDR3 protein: CAAPRSPADTGELFF. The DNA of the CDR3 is TGTGCCGCACCAAGGAGCCCCGCGGACACCGGGGAGCTGTTTTTT.

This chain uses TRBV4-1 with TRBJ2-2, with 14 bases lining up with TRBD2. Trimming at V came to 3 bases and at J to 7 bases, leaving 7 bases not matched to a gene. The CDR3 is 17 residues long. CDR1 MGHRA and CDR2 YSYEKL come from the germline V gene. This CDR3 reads CASSQETSGGAYGELFF. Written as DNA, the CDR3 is TGCGCCAGCAGCCAGGAGACTAGCGGGGGGGCCTACGGGGAGCTGTTTTTT.

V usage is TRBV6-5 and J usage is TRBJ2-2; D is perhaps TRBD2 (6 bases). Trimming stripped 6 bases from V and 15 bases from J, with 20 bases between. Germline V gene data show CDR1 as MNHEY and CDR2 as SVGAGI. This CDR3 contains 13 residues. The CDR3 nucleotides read TGTGCCAGCAGATCGGGACTGACCTATGAGGTGTTTTTT. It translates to CASRSGLTYEVFF.

This CDR3 is CASSARQGHEQYF. The CDR3, as DNA: TGTGCCAGCAGCGCCCGTCAGGGCCACGAGCAGTACTTC. V usage is TRBV3-1 (or the pseudogene TRBV3-2) and J usage is TRBJ2-7; D is perhaps TRBD1 (5 bases). The V end lost 5 bases, the J end lost 5 bases, and 13 bases lay between the germline ends. This CDR3 has 13 residues. Looked up from germline, CDR1 is LGHDT and CDR2 is YNNKEL (reference sequence).

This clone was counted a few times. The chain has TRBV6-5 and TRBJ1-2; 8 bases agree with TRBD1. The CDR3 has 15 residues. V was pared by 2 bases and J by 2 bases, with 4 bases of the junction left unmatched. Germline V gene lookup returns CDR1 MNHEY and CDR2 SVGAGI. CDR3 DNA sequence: TGTGCCAGCAGTTACGGGGCAGGGGGCAACTATGGCTACACCTTC. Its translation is CASSYGAGGNYGYTF.